A selection of T cell receptor beta chains follows, all from one sample in a study of T cell responses to AZD1222 COVID-19 vaccine. The table came from immunoSEQ multiplex PCR; TCRdb's copy has only in-frame clones and leaves some out. The data contain about 76,000 clones, 60% to 85% of them singletons. The material was peripheral blood, obtained 28 days after the second dose of the MenACWY control vaccine. The receptors shown here come from an adult who received the MenACWY meningococcal vaccine as a control. Each CDR3 is given without its conserved first and last residue. A D gene is named only where the DNA matches it firmly.

d_gene: NA; v_gene: TRBV6-2/TRBV6-3; CDR3aa: ASSYTGGNQPQH
d_gene: TRBD1; v_gene: TRBV19; CDR3aa: ASTEGTVFRVEPQH
d_gene: NA; v_gene: TRBV12-5; CDR3aa: ASAPDGNTEAF
d_gene: NA; v_gene: TRBV4-1; CDR3aa: ASRWRGTEAF
d_gene: TRBD1; v_gene: TRBV3-1/TRBV3-2; CDR3aa: ASSPTSTGPGNTIY
d_gene: NA; v_gene: TRBV7-2; CDR3aa: ASSFMSSYNEQF
d_gene: NA; v_gene: TRBV9; CDR3aa: ASSVEQGDNEQY
d_gene: NA; v_gene: TRBV18; CDR3aa: ASSPDGDQPQH
d_gene: NA; v_gene: TRBV5-1; CDR3aa: ASSTFGAPEAF
d_gene: NA; v_gene: TRBV19; CDR3aa: ASSIGPWGNGHF
d_gene: NA; v_gene: TRBV5-1; CDR3aa: ASSNPQGHETQY
d_gene: NA; v_gene: TRBV19; CDR3aa: ASSRPEIAKNIQY
d_gene: TRBD1; v_gene: TRBV3-1/TRBV3-2; CDR3aa: ASSPQGNYGYT
d_gene: TRBD1; v_gene: TRBV19; CDR3aa: ASSRRDRDNTEAF
d_gene: TRBD1; v_gene: TRBV28; CDR3aa: ASGLIAGGDYGYT
d_gene: TRBD1; v_gene: TRBV7-2; CDR3aa: ASSQGTGKQY
d_gene: TRBD1; v_gene: TRBV5-1; CDR3aa: ASSLEPDRQADTQY
d_gene: TRBD1; v_gene: TRBV7-9; CDR3aa: ASSFETRRDREETQY